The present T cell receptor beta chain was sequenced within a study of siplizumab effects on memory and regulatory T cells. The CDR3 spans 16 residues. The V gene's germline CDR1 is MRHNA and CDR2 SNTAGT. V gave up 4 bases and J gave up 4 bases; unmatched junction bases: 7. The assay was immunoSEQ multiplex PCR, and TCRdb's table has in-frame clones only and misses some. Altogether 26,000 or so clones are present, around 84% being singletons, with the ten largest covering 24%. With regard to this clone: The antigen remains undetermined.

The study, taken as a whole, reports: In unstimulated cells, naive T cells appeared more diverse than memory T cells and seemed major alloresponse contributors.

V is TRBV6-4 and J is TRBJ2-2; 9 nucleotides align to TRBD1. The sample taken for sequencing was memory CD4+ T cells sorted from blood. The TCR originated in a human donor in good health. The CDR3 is CASSGGTGRSTGELFF. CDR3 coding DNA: TGTGCCAGCAGTGGCGGGACAGGGAGGAGCACCGGGGAGCTGTTTTTT.